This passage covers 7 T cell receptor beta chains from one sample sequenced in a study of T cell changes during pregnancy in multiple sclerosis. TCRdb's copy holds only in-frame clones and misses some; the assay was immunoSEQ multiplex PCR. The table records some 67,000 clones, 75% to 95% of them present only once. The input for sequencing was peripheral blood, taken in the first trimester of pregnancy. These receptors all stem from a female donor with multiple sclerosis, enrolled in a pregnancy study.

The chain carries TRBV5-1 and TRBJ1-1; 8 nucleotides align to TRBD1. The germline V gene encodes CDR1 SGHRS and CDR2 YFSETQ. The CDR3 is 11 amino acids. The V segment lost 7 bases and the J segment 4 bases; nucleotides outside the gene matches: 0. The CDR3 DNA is TGCGCCAGCGGACAGGGCACTGAAGCTTTCTTT. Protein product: CASGQGTEAFF. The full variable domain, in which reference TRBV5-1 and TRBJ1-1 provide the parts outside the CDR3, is KAGVTQTPRYLIKTRGQQVTLSCSPISGHRSVSWYQQTPGQGLQFLFEYFSETQRNKGNFPGRFSGRQFSNSRSEMNVSTLELGDSALYLCASGQGTEAFFGQGTRLTVV.

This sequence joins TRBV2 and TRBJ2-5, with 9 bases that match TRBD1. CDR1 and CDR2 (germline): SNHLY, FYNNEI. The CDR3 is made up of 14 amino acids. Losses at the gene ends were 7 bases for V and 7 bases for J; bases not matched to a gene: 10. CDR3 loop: CASMGGTGSWTQYF. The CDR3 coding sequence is TGTGCCAGCATGGGGGGGACAGGGAGTTGGACCCAGTACTTC.

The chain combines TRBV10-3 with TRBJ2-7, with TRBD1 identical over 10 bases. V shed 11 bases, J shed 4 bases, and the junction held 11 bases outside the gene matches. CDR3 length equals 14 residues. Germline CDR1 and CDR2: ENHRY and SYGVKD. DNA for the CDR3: TGTGCCTCCCAATCCGGGACAGGGGCTTACGAGCAGTACTTC. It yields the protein CASQSGTGAYEQYF.

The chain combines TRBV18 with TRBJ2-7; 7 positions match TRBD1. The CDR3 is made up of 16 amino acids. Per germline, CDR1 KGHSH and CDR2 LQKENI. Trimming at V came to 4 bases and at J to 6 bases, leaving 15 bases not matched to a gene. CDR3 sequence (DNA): TGTGCCAGCTCACGGGACAGTTGGACCACGGCGTTCGAGCAGTACTTC. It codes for CASSRDSWTTAFEQYF.

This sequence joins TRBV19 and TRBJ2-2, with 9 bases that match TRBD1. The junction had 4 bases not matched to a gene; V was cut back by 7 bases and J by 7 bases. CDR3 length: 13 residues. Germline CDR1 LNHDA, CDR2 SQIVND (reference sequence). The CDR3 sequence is CASMGQGHGELFF. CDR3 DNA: TGTGCCAGTATGGGACAGGGTCACGGGGAGCTGTTTTTT.

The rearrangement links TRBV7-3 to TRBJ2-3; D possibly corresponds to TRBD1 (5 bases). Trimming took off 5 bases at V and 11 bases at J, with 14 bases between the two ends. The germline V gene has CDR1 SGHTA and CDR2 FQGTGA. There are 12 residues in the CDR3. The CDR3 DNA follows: TGTGCCAGCAGCGCCCCCCAGGGCGAGCAGTATTTT. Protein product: CASSAPQGEQYF.

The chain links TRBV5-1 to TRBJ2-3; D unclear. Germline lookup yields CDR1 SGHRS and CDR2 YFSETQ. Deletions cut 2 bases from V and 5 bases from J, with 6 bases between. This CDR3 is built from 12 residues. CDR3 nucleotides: TGCGCCAGCAGCTTCTCCTTAGATACGCAGTATTTT. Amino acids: CASSFSLDTQYF.